This TCR beta chain was identified during a study of blood T cells in healthy people across ages. The CDR3 loop spans 16 amino acids. V lost 4 bases and J lost 8, with 21 bases in between. Germline V gene data show CDR1 as SGHKS and CDR2 as YYEKEE (reference sequence). It was with a sample-barcoded 5' primer and a J-beta primer mix that a second PCR of about 6 to 11 cycles was run. CDR3-containing paired-end reads numbered at least 2.5 million in each sample. TCRdb re-called the 5' RACE reads with MiXCR, one entry per CDR3 protein. The sample includes over 1,200,000 distinct CDR3 sequences, 55% to 75% seen only once; the top ten take more than 6%.

The gene calls are TRBV5-5 and TRBJ1-4; D gene uncertain. The sequencing input was blood. The clonotype was recovered from a man between 18 and 29 years old in good health. The CDR3 coding sequence is TGTGCCAGCAGCCCCTCGGCGGGCAGTGTTGGGGAAAAACTGTTTTTT. Its protein product is CASSPSAGSVGEKLFF.